These T cell receptor beta chains were read from a single sample in a study of blood T cell repertoires in COVID-19. Here immunoSEQ multiplex PCR was the method, and the copy in TCRdb shows in-frame clones only, minus some. Counted here are about 180,000 clones, roughly 80% occurring once; the ten biggest clones make up 6.5% to 8.5%. Material: peripheral blood. Receptor source: a human donor in a cohort sampled during active COVID-19. The conserved cysteine and the conserved F or W are not part of the CDR3 here. Each record gives: J gene, V gene, CDR3 protein.

TRBJ1-5,TRBV4-1,ASSQVKAGTGALNQPQH
TRBJ1-4,TRBV9,ASSVVASGEKLF
TRBJ1-5,TRBV10-3,AISESGINQPQH
TRBJ2-5,TRBV5-4,ASSSDRGGETQY
TRBJ2-7,TRBV4-1,ASSQDGTGNDEQY
TRBJ2-1,TRBV18,ASSYTSGSYNEQF
TRBJ2-7,TRBV5-1,ASSLTTGGYEQY
TRBJ2-7,TRBV15,ATSRGRTGELEQY
TRBJ1-4,TRBV7-8,ASSLEGSTNEKLF
TRBJ1-3,TRBV3-1/TRBV3-2,ASSPTGSGNTIY
TRBJ2-5,TRBV18,ASSQSPALGDQETQY
TRBJ2-5,TRBV5-4,ASSLDPAQETQY
TRBJ2-5,TRBV3-1/TRBV3-2,ASSQDAHTQY
TRBJ1-5,TRBV7-2,ASSKTGTGEYSNQPQH
TRBJ1-1,TRBV19,ASSISRGLTEAF
TRBJ2-7,TRBV6-5,ASSYSRWRGEQY